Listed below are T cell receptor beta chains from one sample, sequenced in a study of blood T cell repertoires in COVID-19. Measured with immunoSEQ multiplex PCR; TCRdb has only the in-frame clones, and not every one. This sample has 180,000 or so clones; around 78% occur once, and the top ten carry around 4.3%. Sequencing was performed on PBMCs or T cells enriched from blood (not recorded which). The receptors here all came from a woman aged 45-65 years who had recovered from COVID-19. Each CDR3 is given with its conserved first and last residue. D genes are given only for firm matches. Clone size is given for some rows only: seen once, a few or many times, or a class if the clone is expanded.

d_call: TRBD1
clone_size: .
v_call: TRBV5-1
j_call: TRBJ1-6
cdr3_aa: CASSGGTGGENSPLHF
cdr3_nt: TGCGCCAGCAGCGGAGGGACAGGGGGCGAGAATTCACCCCTCCACTTT

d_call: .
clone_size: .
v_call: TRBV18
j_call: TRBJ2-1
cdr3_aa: CASSPPKARSYNEQFF
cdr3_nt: TGTGCCAGCTCACCACCTAAGGCTAGAAGCTACAATGAGCAGTTCTTC

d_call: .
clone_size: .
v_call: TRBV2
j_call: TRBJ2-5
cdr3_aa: CANSRDRAETQYF
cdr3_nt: TGTGCCAACTCCAGGGATAGGGCGGAGACCCAGTACTTC

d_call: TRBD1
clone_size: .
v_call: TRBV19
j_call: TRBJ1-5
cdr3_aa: CASSPWGQGNQPQHF
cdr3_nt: TGTGCCAGTAGTCCGTGGGGACAGGGGAATCAGCCCCAGCATTTT

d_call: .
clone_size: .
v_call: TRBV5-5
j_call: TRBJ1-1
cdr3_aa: CASSLVLSPNTEAFF
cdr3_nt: TGTGCCAGCAGCTTGGTACTTTCTCCGAACACTGAAGCTTTCTTT

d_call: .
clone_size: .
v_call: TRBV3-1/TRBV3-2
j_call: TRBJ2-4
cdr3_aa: CASSQSSTSIQYF
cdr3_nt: TGTGCCAGCAGCCAAAGCTCGACTAGCATTCAGTACTTC

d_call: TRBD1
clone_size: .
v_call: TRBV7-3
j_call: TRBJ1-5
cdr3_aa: CASSLGDRVNQPQHF
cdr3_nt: TGTGCCAGCAGCTTAGGGGACAGGGTTAATCAGCCCCAGCATTTT

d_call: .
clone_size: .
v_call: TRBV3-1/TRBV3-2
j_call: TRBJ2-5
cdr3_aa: CASSQGVAGETQYF
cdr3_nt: TGTGCCAGCAGCCAAGGGGTGGCGGGGGAGACCCAGTACTTC

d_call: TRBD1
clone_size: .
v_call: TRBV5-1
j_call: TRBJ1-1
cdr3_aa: CASSFLSGGMNTEAFF
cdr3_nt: TGCGCCAGCAGCTTTTTATCAGGGGGAATGAACACTGAAGCTTTCTTT

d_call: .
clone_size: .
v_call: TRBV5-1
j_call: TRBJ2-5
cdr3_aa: CASSLLVGVETQYF
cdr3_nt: TGCGCCAGCAGCTTGCTAGTGGGAGTAGAGACCCAGTACTTC

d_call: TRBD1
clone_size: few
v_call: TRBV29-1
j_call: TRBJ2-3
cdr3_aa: CSADRTGGTDTQYF
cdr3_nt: TGCAGCGCCGACCGGACAGGGGGGACAGATACGCAGTATTTT

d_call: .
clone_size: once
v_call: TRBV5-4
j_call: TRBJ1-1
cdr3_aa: CASSDSVETEAFF
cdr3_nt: TGTGCCAGCAGTGACAGTGTGGAGACTGAAGCTTTCTTT

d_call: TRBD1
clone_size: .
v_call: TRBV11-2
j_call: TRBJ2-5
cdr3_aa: CASSQQGARETQYF
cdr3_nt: TGTGCCAGCAGCCAACAGGGGGCGAGGGAGACCCAGTACTTC

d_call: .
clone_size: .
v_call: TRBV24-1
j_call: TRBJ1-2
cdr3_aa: CATSDPYYGYTF
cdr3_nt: TGTGCCACCAGTGATCCTTACTATGGCTACACCTTC

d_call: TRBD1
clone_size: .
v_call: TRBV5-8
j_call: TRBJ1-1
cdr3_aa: CASSSDRLVTEAFF
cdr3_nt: TGTGCCAGCAGCTCGGACAGGTTAGTCACTGAAGCTTTCTTT

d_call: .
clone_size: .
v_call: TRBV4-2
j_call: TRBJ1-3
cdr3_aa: CASSQIQGSSSASGNTIYF
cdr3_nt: TGTGCCAGCAGCCAGATTCAGGGGAGCAGTTCCGCCTCTGGAAACACCATATATTTT

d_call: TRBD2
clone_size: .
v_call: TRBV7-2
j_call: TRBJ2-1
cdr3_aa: CASSSLGGGLAGGNEQFF
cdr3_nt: TGTGCCAGCAGCTCCCTAGGGGGGGGACTAGCGGGAGGAAATGAGCAGTTCTTC

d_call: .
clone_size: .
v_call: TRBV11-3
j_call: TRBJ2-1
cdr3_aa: CASSSRGSSSYNEQFF
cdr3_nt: TGTGCCAGCAGCTCTAGGGGATCTAGCTCCTACAATGAGCAGTTCTTC

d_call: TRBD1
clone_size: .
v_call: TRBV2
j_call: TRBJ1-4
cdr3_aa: CASSAQGAYGEKLFF
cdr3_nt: TGTGCCAGCAGCGCACAGGGGGCATATGGTGAAAAACTGTTTTTT